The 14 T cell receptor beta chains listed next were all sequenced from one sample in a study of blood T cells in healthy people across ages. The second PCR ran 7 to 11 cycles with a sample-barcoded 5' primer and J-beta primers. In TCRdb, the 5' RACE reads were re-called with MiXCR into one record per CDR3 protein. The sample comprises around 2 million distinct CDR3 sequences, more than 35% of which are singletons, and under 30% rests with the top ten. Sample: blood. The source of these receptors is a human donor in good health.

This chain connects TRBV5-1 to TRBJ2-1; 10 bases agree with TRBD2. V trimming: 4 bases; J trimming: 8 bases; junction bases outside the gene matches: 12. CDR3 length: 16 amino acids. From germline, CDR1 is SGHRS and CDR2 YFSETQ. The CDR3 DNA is TGCGCCAGCAGCGCCGAACTAGCGGGGATCCATCATGAGCAGTTCTTC. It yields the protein CASSAELAGIHHEQFF.

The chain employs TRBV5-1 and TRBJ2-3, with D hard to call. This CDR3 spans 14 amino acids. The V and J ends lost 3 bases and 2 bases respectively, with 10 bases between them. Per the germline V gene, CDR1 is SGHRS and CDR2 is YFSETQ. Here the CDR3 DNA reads TGCGCCAGCAGCTGGGCTCGGGCCACAGATACGCAGTATTTT. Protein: CASSWARATDTQYF.

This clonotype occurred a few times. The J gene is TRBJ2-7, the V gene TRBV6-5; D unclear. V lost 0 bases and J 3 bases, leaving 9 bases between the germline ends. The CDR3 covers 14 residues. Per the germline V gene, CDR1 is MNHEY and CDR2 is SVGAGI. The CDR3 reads CASSYSGRIYEQYF. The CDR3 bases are TGTGCCAGCAGTTACTCGGGCAGGATCTACGAGCAGTACTTC.

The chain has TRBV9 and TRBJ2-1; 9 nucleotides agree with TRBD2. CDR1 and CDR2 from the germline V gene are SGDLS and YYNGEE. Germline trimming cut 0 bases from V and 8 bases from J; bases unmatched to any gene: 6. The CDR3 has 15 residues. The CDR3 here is CASSVVGSGGDEQFF. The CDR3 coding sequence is TGTGCCAGCAGCGTAGTTGGTAGCGGGGGCGATGAGCAGTTCTTC. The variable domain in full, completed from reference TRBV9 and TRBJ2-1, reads DSGVTQTPKHLITATGQRVTLRCSPRSGDLSVYWYQQSLDQGLQFLIQYYNGEERAKGNILERFSAQQFPDLHSELNLSSLELGDSALYFCASSVVGSGGDEQFFGPGTRLTVL.

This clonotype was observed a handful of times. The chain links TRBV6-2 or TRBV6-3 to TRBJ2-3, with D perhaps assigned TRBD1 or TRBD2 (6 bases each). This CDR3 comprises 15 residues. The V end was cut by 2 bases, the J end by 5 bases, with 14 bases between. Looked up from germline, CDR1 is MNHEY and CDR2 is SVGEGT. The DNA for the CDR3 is TGTGCCAGCAGTTACATGGGGGGCGCAGAAGATACGCAGTATTTT. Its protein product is CASSYMGGAEDTQYF.

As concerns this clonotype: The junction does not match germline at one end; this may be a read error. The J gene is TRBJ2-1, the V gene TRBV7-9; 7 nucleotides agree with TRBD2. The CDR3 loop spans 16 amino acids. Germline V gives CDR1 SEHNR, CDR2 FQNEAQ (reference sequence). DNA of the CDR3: TGTGCCAGCGGCTTAAAACGGGGGGTATCCTACAATGAGCAGTTCTTC. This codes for CASGLKRGVSYNEQFF.

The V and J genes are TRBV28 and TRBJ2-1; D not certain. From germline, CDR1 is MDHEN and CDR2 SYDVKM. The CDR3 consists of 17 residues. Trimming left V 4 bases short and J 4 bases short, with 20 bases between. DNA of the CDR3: TGTGCCAGCAGTTCTTATTCAGGTCAGAGATTTTACAATGAGCAGTTCTTC. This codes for CASSSYSGQRFYNEQFF.

CDR3 sequence: CASSGGETGELFF. In nucleotides, the CDR3 is TGTGCCAGCAGTGGGGGGGAGACCGGGGAGCTGTTTTTT. The rearrangement uses TRBV6-1 and TRBJ2-2; perhaps TRBD2 as D (6 bases). The germline V gene has CDR1 MNHNS and CDR2 SASEGT. The CDR3 covers 13 residues. The V end lost 4 bases, the J end lost 5 bases, and 8 bases lay between the germline ends.

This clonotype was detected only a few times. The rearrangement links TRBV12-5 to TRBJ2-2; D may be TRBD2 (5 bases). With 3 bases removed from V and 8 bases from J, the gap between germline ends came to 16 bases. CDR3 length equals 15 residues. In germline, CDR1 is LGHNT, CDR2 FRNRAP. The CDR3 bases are TGTGCTAGTGGTTTATTTACCGAAGGAGGAGGGGAGCTGTTTTTT. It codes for CASGLFTEGGGELFF.

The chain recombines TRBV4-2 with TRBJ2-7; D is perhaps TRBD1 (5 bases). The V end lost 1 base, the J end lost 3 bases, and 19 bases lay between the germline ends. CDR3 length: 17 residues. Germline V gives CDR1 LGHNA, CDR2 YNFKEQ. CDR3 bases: TGTGCCAGCAGCCAAGGTGTAAAGGGGCAGCCAAGCTACGAGCAGTACTTC. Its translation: CASSQGVKGQPSYEQYF.

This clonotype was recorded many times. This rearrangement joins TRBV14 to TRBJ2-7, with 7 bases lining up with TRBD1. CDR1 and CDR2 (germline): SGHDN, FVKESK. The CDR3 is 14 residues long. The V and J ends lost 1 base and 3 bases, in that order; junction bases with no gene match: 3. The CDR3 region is CASSQGTGNYEQYF. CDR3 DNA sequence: TGTGCCAGCAGCCAAGGGACAGGAAACTACGAGCAGTACTTC.

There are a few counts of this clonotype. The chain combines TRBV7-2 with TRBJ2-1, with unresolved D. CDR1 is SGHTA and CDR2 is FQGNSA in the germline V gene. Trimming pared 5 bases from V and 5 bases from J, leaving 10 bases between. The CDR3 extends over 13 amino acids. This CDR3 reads CASSLPTHNEQFF. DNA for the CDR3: TGTGCCAGCAGCCTTCCGACCCACAATGAGCAGTTCTTC.

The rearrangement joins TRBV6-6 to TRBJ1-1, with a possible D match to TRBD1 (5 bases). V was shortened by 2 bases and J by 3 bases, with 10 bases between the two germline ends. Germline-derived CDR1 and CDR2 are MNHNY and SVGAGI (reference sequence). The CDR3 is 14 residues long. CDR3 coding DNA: TGTGCCAGCAGTTACGGGGGTACCGACACTGAAGCTTTCTTT. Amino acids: CASSYGGTDTEAFF.

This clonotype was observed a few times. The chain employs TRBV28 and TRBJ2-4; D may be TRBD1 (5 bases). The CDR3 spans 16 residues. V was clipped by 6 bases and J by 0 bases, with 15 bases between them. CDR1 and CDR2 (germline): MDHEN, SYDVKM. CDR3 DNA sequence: TGTGCCAGCAGCCCTCGACAGTTCCTAGCCAAAAACATTCAGTACTTC. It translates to CASSPRQFLAKNIQYF.